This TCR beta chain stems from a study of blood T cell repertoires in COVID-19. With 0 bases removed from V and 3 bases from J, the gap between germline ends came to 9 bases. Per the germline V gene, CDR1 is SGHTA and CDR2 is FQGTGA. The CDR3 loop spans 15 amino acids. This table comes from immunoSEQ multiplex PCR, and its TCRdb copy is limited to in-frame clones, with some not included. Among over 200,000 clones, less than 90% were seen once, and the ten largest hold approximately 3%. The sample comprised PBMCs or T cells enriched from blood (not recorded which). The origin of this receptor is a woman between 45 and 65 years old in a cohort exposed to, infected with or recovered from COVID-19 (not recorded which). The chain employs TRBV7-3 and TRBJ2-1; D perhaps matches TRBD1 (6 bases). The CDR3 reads CASSLTGGSYNEQFF. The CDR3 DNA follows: TGTGCCAGCAGCTTAACAGGGGGTAGCTACAATGAGCAGTTCTTC.